The sequence of this T cell receptor (beta chain) was determined in a study of cytomegalovirus exposure and HLA in healthy donors. Study summary: Around 80 million unique TCRs from HLA-typed donors were held in an early data release. Study results and caveats: At a 0.05 false discovery rate, a later analysis found 18,000 or so TCR beta sequences to be associated with HLA alleles. When analyzed later, the rates of TCR association showed variation by HLA locus, with DRB1 the most and HLA-C the fewest.

V lost 4 bases, J lost 5 bases, and 7 bases lay in between. The germline gives CDR1 SGHRS, CDR2 YFSETQ. This CDR3 is built from 12 residues. Each donor's status was that of a healthy bone marrow donor. This clone has just a few counts. Its cognate antigen is unknown. It was with 60 Vbeta and 13 Jbeta primers that the PCR ran. Using immunoSEQ multiplex PCR, the repertoire was profiled, and TCRdb retains in-frame clones only, with some absent. The sample lists 100,000 or so clones; 81% were seen once. This receptor was identified in a man aged 40-49 years in good health and CMV-seropositive. The chain links TRBV5-1 to TRBJ2-1, with D maybe TRBD1 (6 bases). The sequenced sample was PBMCs. CDR3 in DNA: TGCGCCAGCAGCACAGGGAACAATGAGCAGTTCTTC. Amino acids: CASSTGNNEQFF. The whole variable domain, filled in from reference TRBV5-1 and TRBJ2-1, reads KAGVTQTPRYLIKTRGQQVTLSCSPISGHRSVSWYQQTPGQGLQFLFEYFSETQRNKGNFPGRFSGRQFSNSRSEMNVSTLELGDSALYLCASSTGNNEQFFGPGTRLTVL.